This TCR beta chain came from a study of T cell repertoires in cytomegalovirus infection. MiXCR, run by TCRdb on the reads, gives a single entry per CDR3 protein. The repertoire holds 640,000 or so distinct CDR3 sequences, with around a third as singletons. This clonotype was detected only a few times. Its specificity is not known. Mismatch with germline at one junction end may stem from a read error. The CDR3 has 13 residues. The V gene's germline CDR1 is SEHNR and CDR2 FQNEAQ (reference sequence). The rearrangement uses TRBV7-9 and TRBJ2-3, with no clear D. The sample here was cultured PBMCs, taken from culture after CMV antigen stimulation. This sequence was found in a human donor in good health (CMV status not recorded). Some clones in this sample may be carry-over from other donors' samples. In nucleotides, the CDR3 is TGTGCCAGCAGCATAGCTTCCACAGATACGCAGTATTTT. Translated: CASSIASTDTQYF. The whole variable domain, remainder taken from reference TRBV7-9 and TRBJ2-3, is DTGVSQNPRHKITKRGQNVTFRCDPISEHNRLYWYRQTLGQGPEFLTYFQNEAQLEKSRLLSDRFSAERPKGSFSTLEIQRTEQGDSAMYLCASSIASTDTQYFGPGTRLTVL.